The text below deals with one T cell receptor (beta chain). Its specificity is not known. Source material for PBMCs was 9 to 10 ml fresh peripheral blood. This sample stems from a study of T cells in Graves' hyperthyroidism and ophthalmopathy. Study-wide results and limits: Most thyroid clonotypes expanded above 0.001 appeared in blood too.

Germline V gives CDR1 DFQATT, CDR2 SNEGSKA (reference sequence). This CDR3 has 12 residues. The ends were cut back, 3 bases at V and 5 bases at J, with 11 bases in the middle. The source material, RNA transcripts, was used to amplify TCR beta CDR3 regions. First-round RT-PCR targeting the TCR CDR3 was performed with the HTBI primer set. TCRdb fed the multiplex PCR reads into MiXCR, producing one record per CDR3 protein. The sample contains roughly 130,000 distinct CDR3 sequences, approximately 20% of which appear only once. The clonotype comes from a woman aged 50 to 60 with Graves' hyperthyroidism that later progressed to Graves' ophthalmopathy. Specimen: blood. This sequence joins TRBV20-1 and TRBJ2-7; weak D call: TRBD1 (5 bases). The CDR3 here is CSASRRGDEQYF. The CDR3 DNA reads TGCAGTGCTAGTCGTAGGGGCGACGAGCAGTACTTC.